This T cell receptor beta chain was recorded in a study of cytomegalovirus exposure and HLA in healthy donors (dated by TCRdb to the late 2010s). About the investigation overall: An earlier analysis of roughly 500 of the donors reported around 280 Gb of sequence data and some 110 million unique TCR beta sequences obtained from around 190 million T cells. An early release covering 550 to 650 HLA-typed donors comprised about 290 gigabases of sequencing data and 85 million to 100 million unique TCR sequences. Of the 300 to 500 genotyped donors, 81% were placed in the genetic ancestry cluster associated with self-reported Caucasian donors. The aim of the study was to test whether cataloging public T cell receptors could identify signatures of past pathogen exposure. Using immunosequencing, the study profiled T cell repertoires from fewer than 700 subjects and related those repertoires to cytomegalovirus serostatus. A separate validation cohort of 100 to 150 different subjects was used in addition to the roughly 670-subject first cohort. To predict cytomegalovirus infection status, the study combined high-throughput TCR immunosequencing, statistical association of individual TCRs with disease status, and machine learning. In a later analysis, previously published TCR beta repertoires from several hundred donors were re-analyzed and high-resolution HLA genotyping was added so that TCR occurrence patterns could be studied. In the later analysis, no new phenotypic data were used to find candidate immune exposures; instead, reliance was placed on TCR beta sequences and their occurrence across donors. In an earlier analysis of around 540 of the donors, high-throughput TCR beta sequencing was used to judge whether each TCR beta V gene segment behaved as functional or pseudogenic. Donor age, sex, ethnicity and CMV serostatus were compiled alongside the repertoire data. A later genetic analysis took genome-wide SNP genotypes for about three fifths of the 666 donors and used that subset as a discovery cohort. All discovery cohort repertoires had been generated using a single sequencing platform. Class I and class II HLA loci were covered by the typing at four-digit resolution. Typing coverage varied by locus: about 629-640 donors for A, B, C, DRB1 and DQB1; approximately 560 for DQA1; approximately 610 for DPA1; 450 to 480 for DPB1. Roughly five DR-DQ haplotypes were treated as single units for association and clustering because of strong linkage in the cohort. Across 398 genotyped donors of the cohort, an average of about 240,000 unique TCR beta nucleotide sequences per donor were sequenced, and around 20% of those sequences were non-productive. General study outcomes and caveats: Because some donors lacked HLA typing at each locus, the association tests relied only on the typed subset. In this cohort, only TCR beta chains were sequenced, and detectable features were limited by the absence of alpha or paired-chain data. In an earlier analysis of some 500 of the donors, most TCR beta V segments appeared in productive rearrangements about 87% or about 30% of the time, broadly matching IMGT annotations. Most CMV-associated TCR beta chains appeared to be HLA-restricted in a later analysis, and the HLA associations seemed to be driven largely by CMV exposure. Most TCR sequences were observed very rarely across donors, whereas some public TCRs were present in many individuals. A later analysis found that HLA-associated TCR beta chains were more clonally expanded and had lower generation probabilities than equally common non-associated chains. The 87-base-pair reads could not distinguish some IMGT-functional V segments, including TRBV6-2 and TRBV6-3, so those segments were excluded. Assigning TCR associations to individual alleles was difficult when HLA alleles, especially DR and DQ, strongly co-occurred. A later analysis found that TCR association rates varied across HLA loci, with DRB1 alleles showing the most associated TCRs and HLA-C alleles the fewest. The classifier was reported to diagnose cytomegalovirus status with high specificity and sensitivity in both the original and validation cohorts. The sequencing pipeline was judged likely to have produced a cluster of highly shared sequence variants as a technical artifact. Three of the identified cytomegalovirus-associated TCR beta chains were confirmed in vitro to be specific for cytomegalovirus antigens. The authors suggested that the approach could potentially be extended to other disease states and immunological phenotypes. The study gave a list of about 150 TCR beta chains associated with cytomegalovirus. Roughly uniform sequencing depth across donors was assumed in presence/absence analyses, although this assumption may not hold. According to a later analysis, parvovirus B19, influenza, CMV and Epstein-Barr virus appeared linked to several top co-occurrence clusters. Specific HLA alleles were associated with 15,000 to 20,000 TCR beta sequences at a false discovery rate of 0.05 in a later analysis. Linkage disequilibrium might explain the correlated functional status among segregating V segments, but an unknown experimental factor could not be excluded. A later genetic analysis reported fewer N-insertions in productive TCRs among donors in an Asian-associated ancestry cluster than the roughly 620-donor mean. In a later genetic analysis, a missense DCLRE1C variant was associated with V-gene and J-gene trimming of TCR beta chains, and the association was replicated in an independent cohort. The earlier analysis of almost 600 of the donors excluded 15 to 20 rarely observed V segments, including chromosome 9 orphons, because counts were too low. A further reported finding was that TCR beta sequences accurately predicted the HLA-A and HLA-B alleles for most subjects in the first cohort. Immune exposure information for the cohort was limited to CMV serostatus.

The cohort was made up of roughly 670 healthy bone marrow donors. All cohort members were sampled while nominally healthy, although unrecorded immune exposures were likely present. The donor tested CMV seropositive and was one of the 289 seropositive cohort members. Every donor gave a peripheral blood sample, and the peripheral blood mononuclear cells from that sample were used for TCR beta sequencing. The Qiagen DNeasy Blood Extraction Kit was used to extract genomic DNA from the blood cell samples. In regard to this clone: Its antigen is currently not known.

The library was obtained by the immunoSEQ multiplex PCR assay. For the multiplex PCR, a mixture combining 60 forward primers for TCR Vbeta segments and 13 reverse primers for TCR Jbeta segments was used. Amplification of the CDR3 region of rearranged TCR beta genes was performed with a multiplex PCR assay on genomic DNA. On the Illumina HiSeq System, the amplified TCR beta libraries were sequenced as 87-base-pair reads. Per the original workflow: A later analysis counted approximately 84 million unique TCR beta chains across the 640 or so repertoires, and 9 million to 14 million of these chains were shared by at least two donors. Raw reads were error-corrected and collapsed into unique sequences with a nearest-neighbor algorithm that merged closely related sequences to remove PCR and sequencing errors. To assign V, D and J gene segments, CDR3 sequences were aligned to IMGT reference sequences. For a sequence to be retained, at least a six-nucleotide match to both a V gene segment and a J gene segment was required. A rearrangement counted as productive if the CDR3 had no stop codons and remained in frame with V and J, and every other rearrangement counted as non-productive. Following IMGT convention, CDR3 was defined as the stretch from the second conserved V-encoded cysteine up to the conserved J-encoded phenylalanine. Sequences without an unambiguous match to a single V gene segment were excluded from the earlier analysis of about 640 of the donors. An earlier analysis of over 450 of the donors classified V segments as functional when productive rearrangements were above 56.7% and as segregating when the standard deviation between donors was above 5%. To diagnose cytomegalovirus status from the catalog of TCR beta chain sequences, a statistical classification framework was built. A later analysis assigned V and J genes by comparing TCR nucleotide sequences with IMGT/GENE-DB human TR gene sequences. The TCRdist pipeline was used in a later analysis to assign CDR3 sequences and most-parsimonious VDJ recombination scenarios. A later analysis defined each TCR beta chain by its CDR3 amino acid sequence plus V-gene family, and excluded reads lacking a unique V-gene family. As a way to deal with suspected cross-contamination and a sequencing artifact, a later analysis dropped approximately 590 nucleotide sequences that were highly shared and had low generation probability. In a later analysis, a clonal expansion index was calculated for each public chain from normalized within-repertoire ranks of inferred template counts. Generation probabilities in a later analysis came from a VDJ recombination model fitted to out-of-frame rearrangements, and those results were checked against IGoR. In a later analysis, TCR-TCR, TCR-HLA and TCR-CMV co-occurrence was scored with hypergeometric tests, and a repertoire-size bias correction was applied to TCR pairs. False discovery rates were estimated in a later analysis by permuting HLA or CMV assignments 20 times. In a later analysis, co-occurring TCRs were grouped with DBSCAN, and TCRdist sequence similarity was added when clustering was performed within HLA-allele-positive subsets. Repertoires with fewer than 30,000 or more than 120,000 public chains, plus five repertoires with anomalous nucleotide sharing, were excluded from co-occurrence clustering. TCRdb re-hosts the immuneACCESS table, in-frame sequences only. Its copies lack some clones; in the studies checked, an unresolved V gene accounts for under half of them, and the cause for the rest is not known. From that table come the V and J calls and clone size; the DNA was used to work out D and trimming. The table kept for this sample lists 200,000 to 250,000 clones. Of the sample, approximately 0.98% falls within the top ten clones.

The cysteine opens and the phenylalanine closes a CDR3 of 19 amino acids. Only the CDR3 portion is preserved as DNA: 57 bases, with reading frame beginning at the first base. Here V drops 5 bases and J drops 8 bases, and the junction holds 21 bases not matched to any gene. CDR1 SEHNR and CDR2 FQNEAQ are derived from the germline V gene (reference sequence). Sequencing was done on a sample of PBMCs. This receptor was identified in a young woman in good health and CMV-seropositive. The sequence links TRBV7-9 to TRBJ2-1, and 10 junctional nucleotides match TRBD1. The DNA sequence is TGTGCCAGCAGCCAGGGTCGGGGACAGGGGTCTTGGAGAGGGGATGAGCAGTTCTTC. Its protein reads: CASSQGRGQGSWRGDEQFF.